This T cell receptor beta chain was retrieved from a study of blood T cell repertoires in COVID-19. Study as a whole: Sites across the United States, Italy and Spain contributed samples from acute and convalescent COVID-19. Nucleic acid was either cDNA or gDNA, and it came from T cells, B-cell-depleted T cells, or PBMCs.

CDR3 length: 16 amino acids. The count of this clone is one. As originally analysed: From reference gene primer amplification, estimates of nucleated cell counts were derived. Profiling relied on immunoSEQ multiplex PCR, and the TCRdb table lists in-frame clones only, not all of them. V and J calls and clone size are given by that table; D and trimming were obtained from the DNA. Counted here are 150,000 to 200,000 clones, about 74% occurring once; the ten biggest clones make up approximately 8%. This TCR was sampled from a man in his 60s with acute or convalescent COVID-19. Sequenced material: peripheral blood. The rearrangement links TRBV21-1 to TRBJ2-5; TRBD2, as called in the table, went unchecked against the DNA. TRBV21-1 is classified as a pseudogene. CDR3 DNA: TGTGCCAGCAGCAATTTGTCGGGGGGTGTTAGAGAGACCCAGTACTTC. It yields the protein CASSNLSGGVRETQYF.